This T cell receptor (beta chain) was profiled in a study of T cell responses to AZD1222 COVID-19 vaccine (dated by TCRdb to about 2021). Context from the whole study: A total of approximately 240 trial participants underwent TCR sequencing, of whom 207 received two doses of AZD1222 and approximately 25 received two doses of the MenACWY control vaccine. Trial participants were enrolled by age into 18-55, 56-69 and 70-plus year subgroups, with 148, 28 and 57 TCR-sequenced participants respectively.

Relative to germline, V is 4 bases shorter and J is 4 bases shorter, with 6 bases between their ends. Counted from cysteine to phenylalanine, this CDR3 has 12 amino acids. The kept DNA is CDR3 alone, 36 bases in frame from the first base. Study-wide findings and limitations: No day 14 peak-response samples were available, so repertoires were characterized only after the peak T cell response. In the small 56-69-year group, the increase in depth fell short of significance, most likely because of low power. Reportedly, almost half of the unique spike-specific TCRs recognized epitopes lying outside the regions that are mutated in the B.1.351 and B.1.1.7 variants. Vaccine-associated CD4 TCRs spanned the whole spike protein, with dominant responses in regions 160-218 and 743-854. Participants were mostly white British, with more females than males. The authors suggested clonal diversity may have been underestimated. After two AZD1222 doses, both the breadth and the depth of spike-specific TCRs were significantly higher than at day 0 and than in MenACWY recipients. Conclusions about previously exposed vaccinees were limited because only 6 or 7 AZD1222 recipients were SARS-CoV-2 seropositive at baseline.

The CDR3 regions of human TCRbeta chains were subjected to immunosequencing. Processing in the source paper ran as follows. TCRs in the repertoires were compared against a reference library of SARS-CoV-2-specific TCRs that had been generated with the MIRA antigen-specificity platform. Breadth was defined as the fraction of unique TCRs that were SARS-CoV-2-associated. Depth was defined as the fraction of total T cells that were SARS-CoV-2-associated. Using the MIRA data, each spike-specific TCR was mapped to the spike region that the TCR reacts to and placed in a CD4 or CD8 class. Log10-transformed breadth and depth values were compared by one-way ANOVA with Sidak's multiple comparisons tests. Sourced from immuneACCESS, this table was stored by TCRdb with only in-frame sequences that have V and J called. A share of the clones is absent; for the studies checked, an unresolved V gene accounts for under half, and the remainder has no known explanation. The V and J calls and the clone size are those of that table, but D and trimming were determined from the DNA. A total of about 74,000 clones appear in this sample, under 95% of them only once. The ten largest clones take up approximately 8% of the sample.

The time point label for this specimen denotes: about 28 days (+/-7) after the second vaccine dose. AZD1222 recipients whose second dose came at about 4 weeks and those whose second dose came at about 12 weeks were combined into one group, since spike-specific TCR depth and breadth did not differ between the two schedules. Vaccinee samples were obtained from the UK trials COV001 and COV002, which included a single-blind randomized controlled phase 2/3 trial of AZD1222 (ChAdOx1 nCoV-19) in healthy adults. For TCRbeta chain sequencing, PBMC samples from trial participants were taken at day 0 and at day 28 after the second dose. This clone was recorded once. No antigen is known for it. No per-base quality is available; no much larger clone lies one base away.

The chain links TRBV12-3 or TRBV12-4 with TRBJ2-3; the D gene cannot be named for sure. The receptor was derived from an adult who received the AZD1222 COVID-19 vaccine. Sequencing was performed on peripheral blood, taken 28 days after the second AZD1222 dose. The DNA reads as follows: TGTGCCAGCAGTTCTAGGGCAGATACGCAGTATTTT. Its protein reads: CASSSRADTQYF.